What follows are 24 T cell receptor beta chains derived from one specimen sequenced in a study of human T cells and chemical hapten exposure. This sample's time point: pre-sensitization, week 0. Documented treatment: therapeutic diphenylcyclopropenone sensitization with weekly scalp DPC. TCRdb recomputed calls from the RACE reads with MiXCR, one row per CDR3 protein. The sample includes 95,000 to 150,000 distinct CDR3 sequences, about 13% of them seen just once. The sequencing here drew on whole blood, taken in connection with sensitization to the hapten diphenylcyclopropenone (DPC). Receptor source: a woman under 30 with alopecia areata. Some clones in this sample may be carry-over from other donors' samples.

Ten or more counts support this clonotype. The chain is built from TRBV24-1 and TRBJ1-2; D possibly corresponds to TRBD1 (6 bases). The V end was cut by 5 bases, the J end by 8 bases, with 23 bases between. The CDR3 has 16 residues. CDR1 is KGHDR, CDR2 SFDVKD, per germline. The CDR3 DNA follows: TGTGCCACCAGTGTCCCTTCGACAGGCCCTGAGGGCGGCTACACCTTC. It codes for CATSVPSTGPEGGYTF.

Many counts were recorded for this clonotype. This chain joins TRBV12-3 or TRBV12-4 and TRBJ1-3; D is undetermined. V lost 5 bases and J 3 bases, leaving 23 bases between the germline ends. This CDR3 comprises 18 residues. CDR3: CASSLGRRGLRRGNTIYF. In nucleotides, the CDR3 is TGTGCCAGCAGTCTCGGACGAAGAGGCCTGAGGCGTGGAAACACCATATATTTT.

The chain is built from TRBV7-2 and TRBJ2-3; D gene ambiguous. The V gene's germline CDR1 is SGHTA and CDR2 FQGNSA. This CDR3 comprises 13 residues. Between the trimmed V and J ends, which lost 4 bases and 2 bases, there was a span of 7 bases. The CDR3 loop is CASSSPPTDTQYF. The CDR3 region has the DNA TGTGCCAGCAGCTCCCCCCCCACAGATACGCAGTATTTT.

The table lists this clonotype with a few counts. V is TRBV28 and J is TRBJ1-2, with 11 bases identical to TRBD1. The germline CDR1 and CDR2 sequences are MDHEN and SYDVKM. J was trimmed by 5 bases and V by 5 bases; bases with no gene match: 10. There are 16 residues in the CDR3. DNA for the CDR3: TGTGCCAGCAGTACTCAGGACAGGGGGCGCCGGTATGGCTACACCTTC. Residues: CASSTQDRGRRYGYTF.

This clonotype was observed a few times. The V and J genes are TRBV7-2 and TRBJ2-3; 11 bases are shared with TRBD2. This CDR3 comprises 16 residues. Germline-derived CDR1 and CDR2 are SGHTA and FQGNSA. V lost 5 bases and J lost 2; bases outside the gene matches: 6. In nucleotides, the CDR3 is TGTGCCAGCAGCATAACTAGCGGGGGCTACACAGATACGCAGTATTTT. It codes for CASSITSGGYTDTQYF.

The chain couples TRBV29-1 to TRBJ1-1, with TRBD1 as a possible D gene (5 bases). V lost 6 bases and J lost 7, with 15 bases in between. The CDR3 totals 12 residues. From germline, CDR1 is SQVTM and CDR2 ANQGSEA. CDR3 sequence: CSVEGDRVEAFF. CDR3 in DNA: TGCAGCGTCGAGGGTGACAGAGTTGAAGCTTTCTTT.

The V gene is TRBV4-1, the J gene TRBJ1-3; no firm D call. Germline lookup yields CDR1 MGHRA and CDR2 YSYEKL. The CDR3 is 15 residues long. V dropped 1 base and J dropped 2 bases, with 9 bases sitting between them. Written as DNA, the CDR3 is TGCGCCAGCAGCCAAGTTGAGGGAGCTGGAAACACCATATATTTT. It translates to CASSQVEGAGNTIYF.

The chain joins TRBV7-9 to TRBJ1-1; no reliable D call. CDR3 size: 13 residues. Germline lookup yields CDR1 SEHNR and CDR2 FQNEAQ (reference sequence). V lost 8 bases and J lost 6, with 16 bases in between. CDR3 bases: TGTGCCAGCCAGCCCCGGAGGGTTGCTGAAGCTTTCTTT. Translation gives CASQPRRVAEAFF.

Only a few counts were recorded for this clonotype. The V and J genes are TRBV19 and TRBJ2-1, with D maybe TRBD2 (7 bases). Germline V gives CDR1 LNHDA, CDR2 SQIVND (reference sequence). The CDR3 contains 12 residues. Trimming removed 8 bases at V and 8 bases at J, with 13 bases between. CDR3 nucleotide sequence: TGTGCCAGTGCGGCGGGGGCCCATGAGCAGTTCTTC. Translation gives CASAAGAHEQFF.

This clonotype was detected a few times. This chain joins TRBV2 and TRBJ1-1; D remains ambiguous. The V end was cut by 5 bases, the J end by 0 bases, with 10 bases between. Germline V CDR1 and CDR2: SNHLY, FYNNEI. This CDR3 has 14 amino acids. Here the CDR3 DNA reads TGTGCCAGCAGTCGCGACTATCTGAACACTGAAGCTTTCTTT. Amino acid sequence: CASSRDYLNTEAFF.

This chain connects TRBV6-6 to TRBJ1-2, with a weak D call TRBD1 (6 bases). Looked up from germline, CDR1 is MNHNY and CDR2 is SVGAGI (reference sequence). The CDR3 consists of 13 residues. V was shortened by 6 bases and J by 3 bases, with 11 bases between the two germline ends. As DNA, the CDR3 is TGTGCCAGCAGGACAGGCGCAGACTATGGCTACACCTTC. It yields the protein CASRTGADYGYTF.

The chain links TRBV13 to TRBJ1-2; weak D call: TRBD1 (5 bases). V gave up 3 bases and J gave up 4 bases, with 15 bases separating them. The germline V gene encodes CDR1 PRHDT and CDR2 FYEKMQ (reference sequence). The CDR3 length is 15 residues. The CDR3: CASSFTSGRVYGYTF. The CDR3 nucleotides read TGTGCCAGCAGCTTCACATCGGGGCGCGTCTATGGCTACACCTTC. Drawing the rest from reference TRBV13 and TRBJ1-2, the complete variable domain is AAGVIQSPRHLIKEKRETATLKCYPIPRHDTVYWYQQGPGQDPQFLISFYEKMQSDKGSIPDRFSAQQFSDYHSELNMSSLELGDSALYFCASSFTSGRVYGYTFGSGTRLTVV.

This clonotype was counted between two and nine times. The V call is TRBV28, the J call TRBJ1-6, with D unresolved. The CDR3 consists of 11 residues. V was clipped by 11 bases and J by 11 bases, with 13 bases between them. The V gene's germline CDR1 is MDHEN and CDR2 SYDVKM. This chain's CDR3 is CAASSGPPLHF. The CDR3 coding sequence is TGTGCCGCATCCTCGGGCCCACCCCTCCACTTT.

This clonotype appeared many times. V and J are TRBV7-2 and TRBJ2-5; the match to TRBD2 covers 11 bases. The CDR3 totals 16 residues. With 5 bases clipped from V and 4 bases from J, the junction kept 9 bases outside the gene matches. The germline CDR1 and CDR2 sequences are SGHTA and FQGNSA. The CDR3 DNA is TGTGCCAGCAGCCCGTTGCTAGCGGGGGGATCAGAGACCCAGTACTTC. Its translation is CASSPLLAGGSETQYF.

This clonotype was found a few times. The CDR3 bases are TGCAGTGCCCCAGACACCGAGGGCTCCTACGAGCAGTACTTC. Its protein is CSAPDTEGSYEQYF. This rearrangement joins TRBV20-1 to TRBJ2-7; D may be TRBD2 (5 bases). V was trimmed by 6 bases and J by 0 bases, leaving 15 bases between them. CDR3 length equals 14 residues. In germline, CDR1 is DFQATT, CDR2 SNEGSKA (reference sequence).

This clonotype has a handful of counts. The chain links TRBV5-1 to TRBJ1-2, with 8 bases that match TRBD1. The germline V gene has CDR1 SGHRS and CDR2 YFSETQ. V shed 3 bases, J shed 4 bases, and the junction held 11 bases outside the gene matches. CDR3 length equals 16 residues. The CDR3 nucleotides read TGCGCCAGCAGCTCGACCGGACAGGGCACAGGCTATGGCTACACCTTC. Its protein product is CASSSTGQGTGYGYTF.

CDR3 bases: TGTGCCAGCAGCCAGTCCCGGGACAGGGGAAATGGCTACACCTTC. Amino acids: CASSQSRDRGNGYTF. The genes are TRBV4-2 and TRBJ1-2; 10 positions agree with TRBD1. This CDR3 spans 15 amino acids. With 3 bases clipped from V and 6 bases from J, the junction kept 7 bases outside the gene matches. Germline V gene sequence: CDR1 LGHNA, CDR2 YNFKEQ.

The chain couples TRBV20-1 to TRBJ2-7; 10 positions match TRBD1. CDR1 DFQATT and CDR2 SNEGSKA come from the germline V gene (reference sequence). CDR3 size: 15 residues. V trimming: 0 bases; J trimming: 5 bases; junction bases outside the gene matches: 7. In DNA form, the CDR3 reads TGCAGTGCTAGAGATAGGGGGACAGGGGCCCACGAGCAGTACTTC. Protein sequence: CSARDRGTGAHEQYF.

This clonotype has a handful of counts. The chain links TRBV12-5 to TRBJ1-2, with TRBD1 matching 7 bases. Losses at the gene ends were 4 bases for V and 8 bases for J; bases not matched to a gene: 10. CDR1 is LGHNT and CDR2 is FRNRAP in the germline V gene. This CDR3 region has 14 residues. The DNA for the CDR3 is TGTGCTAGTGGTTCCACCGGGACAGTAGACGGCTACACCTTC. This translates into CASGSTGTVDGYTF.

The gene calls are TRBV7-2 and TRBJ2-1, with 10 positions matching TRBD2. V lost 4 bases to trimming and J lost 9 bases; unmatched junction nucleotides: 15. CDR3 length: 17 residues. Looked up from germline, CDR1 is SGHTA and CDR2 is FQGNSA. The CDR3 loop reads CASSSSLAGGPFGEQFF. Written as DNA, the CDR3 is TGTGCCAGCAGCTCTTCTTTAGCGGGGGGCCCCTTCGGTGAGCAGTTCTTC.

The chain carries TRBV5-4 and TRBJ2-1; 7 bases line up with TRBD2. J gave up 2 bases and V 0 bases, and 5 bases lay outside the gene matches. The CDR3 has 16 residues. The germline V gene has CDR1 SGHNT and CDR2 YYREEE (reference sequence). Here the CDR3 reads CASSLELLATYNEQFF. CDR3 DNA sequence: TGTGCCAGCAGCTTGGAACTACTAGCGACCTACAATGAGCAGTTCTTC.

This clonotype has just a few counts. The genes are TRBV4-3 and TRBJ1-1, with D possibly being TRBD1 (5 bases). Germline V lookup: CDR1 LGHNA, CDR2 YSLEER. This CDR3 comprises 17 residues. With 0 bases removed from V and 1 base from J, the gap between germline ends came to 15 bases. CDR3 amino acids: CASSQEPRRGRNTEAFF. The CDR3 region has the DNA TGCGCCAGCAGCCAAGAGCCGAGGAGGGGAAGGAACACTGAAGCTTTCTTT.

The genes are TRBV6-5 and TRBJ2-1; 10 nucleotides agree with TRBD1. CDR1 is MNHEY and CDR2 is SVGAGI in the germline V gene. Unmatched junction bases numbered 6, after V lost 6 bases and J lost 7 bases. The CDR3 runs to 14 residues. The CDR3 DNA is TGTGCCAGCAGAATGACAGGGGGCCGAAATGAGCAGTTCTTC. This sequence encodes CASRMTGGRNEQFF.

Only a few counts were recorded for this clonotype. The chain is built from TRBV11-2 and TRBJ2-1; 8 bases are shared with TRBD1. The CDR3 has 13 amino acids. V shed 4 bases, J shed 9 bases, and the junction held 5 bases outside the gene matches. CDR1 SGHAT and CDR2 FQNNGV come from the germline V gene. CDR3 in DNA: TGTGCCAGCAGCTGGACAGGGAATAGTGAGCAGTTCTTC. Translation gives CASSWTGNSEQFF.